Presented here are 16 T cell receptor beta chains from one specimen sequenced in a study of T-cell reconstitution after alpha-beta-depleted transplantation in children. Preparing the TCRbeta library involved the use of unique molecular identifiers. From the PCR reads, TCRdb called clonotypes with MiXCR, one entry per CDR3 protein. The sample contains about 540,000 distinct CDR3 sequences, approximately 20% of which appear only once. The specimen was PBMCs from the stem cell graft donor, collected from the stem cell graft. These receptors were collected from a human donor who donated a stem cell graft to a child with acute lymphoblastic leukemia.

This clonotype was recorded a few times. This chain links TRBV5-1 with TRBJ2-7; TRBD2 matches at 9 bases. The CDR3 is 14 amino acids. Unmatched junction bases numbered 8, after V lost 3 bases and J lost 7 bases. The germline V gene has CDR1 SGHRS and CDR2 YFSETQ. CDR3 residues: CASSSPGLAREQYF. CDR3 coding DNA: TGCGCCAGCAGCTCTCCGGGACTAGCTAGGGAGCAGTACTTC.

This clonotype was found a few times. The rearrangement links TRBV12-3 or TRBV12-4 to TRBJ2-4; 7 positions agree with TRBD2. There are 16 residues in the CDR3. The J segment lost 3 bases and the V segment lost 6 bases, leaving 11 bases of the junction unmatched. CDR3 sequence: CASSLGLIPSKNIQYF. CDR3 nucleotides: TGTGCCAGCAGCCTGGGACTAATTCCGAGCAAAAACATTCAGTACTTC.

CDR3 in amino acids: CASSSAREGTAQETQYF. CDR3 DNA: TGCGCCAGCAGCTCCGCCCGAGAAGGGACAGCTCAAGAGACCCAGTACTTC. This rearrangement joins TRBV5-1 to TRBJ2-5; the match to TRBD1 covers 7 bases. The trim removed 3 bases at V and 2 bases at J, leaving 13 bases unmatched. CDR1 and CDR2 from the germline V gene are SGHRS and YFSETQ. The length of the CDR3 is 17 residues.

The chain joins TRBV27 to TRBJ1-1, with TRBD1 as a possible D gene (5 bases). V shed 7 bases and J shed 0 bases, with 12 bases lying between them. The CDR3 is 14 residues long. Per the germline V gene, CDR1 is MNHEY and CDR2 is SMNVEV (reference sequence). The CDR3 nucleotides are TGTGCCAGCACCCGCGGGACTATGAACACTGAAGCTTTCTTT. Protein product: CASTRGTMNTEAFF.

The sample holds one count of this clonotype. The chain couples TRBV15 to TRBJ1-3, with D uncertain. Germline CDR1 reads LNHNV; CDR2 reads YYDKDF (reference sequence). The length of the CDR3 is 13 residues. Trimming removed 2 bases from V and 1 base from J, with 3 bases in between. As DNA, the CDR3 is TGTGCCACCAGCAGACGATCTGGAAACACCATATATTTT. As protein: CATSRRSGNTIYF.

The chain joins TRBV20-1 to TRBJ2-5; 9 bases fit TRBD1. The CDR3 covers 15 residues. V was clipped by 0 bases and J by 3 bases; unmatched bases: 5. From germline, CDR1 is DFQATT and CDR2 SNEGSKA (reference sequence). CDR3 protein: CSARDGDRAEETQYF. The CDR3 DNA reads as TGCAGTGCTAGAGATGGGGACAGGGCAGAAGAGACCCAGTACTTC.

This clonotype was counted only a few times. This chain joins TRBV5-1 and TRBJ2-1; the match to TRBD2 covers 7 bases. CDR3 length equals 15 residues. V was clipped by 6 bases and J by 8 bases; unmatched bases: 14. Germline assignment: CDR1 SGHRS and CDR2 YFSETQ. Here the CDR3 DNA reads TGCGCCAGCACCCCGTGGCGGGGGATCGGCGATGAGCAGTTCTTC. Its translation is CASTPWRGIGDEQFF.

This chain joins TRBV5-1 and TRBJ2-1, with 10 bases that match TRBD2. The CDR3 spans 16 residues. V was clipped by 0 bases and J by 8 bases; unmatched bases: 8. CDR1 SGHRS and CDR2 YFSETQ come from the germline V gene. The CDR3 DNA follows: TGCGCCAGCAGCTTGGGGGCCCTAGCGGGAGTTCATGAGCAGTTCTTC. Protein sequence: CASSLGALAGVHEQFF.

This clonotype was seen a few times. This sequence joins TRBV5-1 and TRBJ1-2; D is unclear. The ends were cut back, 4 bases at V and 0 bases at J, with 10 bases in the middle. This CDR3 comprises 14 residues. Germline V gene data show CDR1 as SGHRS and CDR2 as YFSETQ. The CDR3 DNA sequence: TGCGCCAGCAGCAGGAGATCAGCTAACTATGGCTACACCTTC. It encodes CASSRRSANYGYTF.

In this sample, this clonotype turned up a few times. The rearrangement joins TRBV12-3 or TRBV12-4 to TRBJ1-1, with 7 bases fitting TRBD1. The CDR3 is 15 amino acids. V lost 4 bases, J lost 3 bases, and 8 bases stayed unmatched. The CDR3 sequence: CASSWPGTEDTEAFF. CDR3 in DNA: TGTGCCAGCAGTTGGCCTGGGACAGAGGACACTGAAGCTTTCTTT.

The chain uses TRBV4-1 and TRBJ1-2; D may be TRBD1 (5 bases). Germline loops: CDR1 MGHRA, CDR2 YSYEKL. This CDR3 region has 16 residues. V was shortened by 2 bases and J by 1 base, with 14 bases between the two germline ends. The chain's CDR3 is CASSQQGAGSNYGYTF. Here the CDR3 DNA reads TGCGCCAGCAGCCAACAGGGAGCAGGTAGTAACTATGGCTACACCTTC.

The rearrangement links TRBV7-2 to TRBJ2-7; 8 bases fit TRBD2. CDR1 is SGHTA, CDR2 FQGNSA, per germline. The CDR3 extends over 16 amino acids. Trimming at V came to 0 bases and at J to 3 bases, leaving 7 bases not matched to a gene. CDR3 sequence (DNA): TGTGCCAGCAGCTTAGCTTGGGCGGGGGGCTACTACGAGCAGTACTTC. Protein sequence: CASSLAWAGGYYEQYF.

The chain has TRBV2 and TRBJ2-1; D uncertain. V lost 5 bases, J lost 8 bases, and 19 bases lay in between. Germline-derived CDR1 and CDR2 are SNHLY and FYNNEI. The CDR3 covers 15 residues. The CDR3 sequence is CASSWVQKFRDEQFF. The CDR3 nucleotides are TGTGCCAGCAGTTGGGTTCAGAAATTTAGGGATGAGCAGTTCTTC.

Written as DNA, the CDR3 is TGCAGTGCGGGGGGACTAGCGGGACCCACCTACGAGCAGTACTTC. It translates to CSAGGLAGPTYEQYF. The chain joins TRBV20-1 to TRBJ2-7; 13 positions agree with TRBD2. This CDR3 contains 15 residues. Germline V lookup: CDR1 DFQATT, CDR2 SNEGSKA (reference sequence). Trimming at V came to 6 bases and at J to 2 bases, leaving 7 bases not matched to a gene.

The chain has TRBV29-1 and TRBJ2-2; D ambiguous. Germline loops: CDR1 SQVTM, CDR2 ANQGSEA. Trimming took 6 bases from V and 3 from J, leaving 5 bases between them. This CDR3 spans 11 amino acids. The CDR3 sequence: CSVPDTGELFF. The CDR3 bases are TGCAGCGTCCCGGACACCGGGGAGCTGTTTTTT.

The CDR3 is CASSYQSSPSGTDTQYF. The CDR3 DNA reads as TGTGCCAGCAGTTACCAGAGTAGTCCTAGCGGCACAGATACGCAGTATTTT. This chain links TRBV6-5 with TRBJ2-3; D may be TRBD2 (6 bases). Deletions cut 2 bases from V and 1 base from J, with 16 bases between. Looked up from germline, CDR1 is MNHEY and CDR2 is SVGAGI. CDR3 length: 17 amino acids.